A single sample gave rise to the 26 T cell receptor beta chains below, sequenced in a study of CD8+ T cells in alopecia areata. Extracted from the samples, RNA was reverse transcribed into cDNA to serve as the sequencing template. Profiled with immunoSEQ multiplex PCR; TCRdb holds only in-frame clones, not every one. This sample has about 120,000 clones; under 40% occur once, and the top ten carry roughly 3.2%. The sequencing sample was made of CD4+ T cells sorted from blood. These receptors were taken from a human donor with alopecia areata.

This chain uses TRBV6-1 with TRBJ2-7; D remains ambiguous. The V and J ends lost 3 bases and 2 bases respectively, with 14 bases between them. This CDR3 spans 15 amino acids. Germline V gene sequence: CDR1 MNHNS, CDR2 SASEGT. CDR3 bases: TGTGCCAGCAGTGATCTTCGACCTACTACCTACGAGCAGTACTTC. Translated: CASSDLRPTTYEQYF.

This clone was detected a few times. The CDR3 loop is CVAKGTNTGELFF. The CDR3 nucleotides are TGTGTTGCAAAGGGGACGAACACCGGGGAGCTGTTTTTT. The gene calls are TRBV28 and TRBJ2-2; maybe TRBD1 (5 bases). The CDR3 extends over 13 amino acids. Germline CDR1 and CDR2: MDHEN and SYDVKM. The full variable domain, rest sourced from reference TRBV28 and TRBJ2-2, is DVKVTQSSRYLVKRTGEKVFLECVQDMDHENMFWYRQDPGLGLRLIYFSYDVKMKEKGDIPEGYSVSREKKERFSLILESASTNQTSMYLCVAKGTNTGELFFGEGSRLTVL.

This clone was recorded a few times. The chain couples TRBV29-1 to TRBJ1-5; D unresolved. The CDR3 has 14 amino acids. CDR1 and CDR2 from the germline V gene are SQVTM and ANQGSEA. V was clipped by 4 bases and J by 3 bases, with 13 bases between them. The CDR3 DNA reads as TGCAGCGTTGCAGTGGGAGGCCCCAATCAGCCCCAGCATTTT. Residues: CSVAVGGPNQPQHF.

The sample holds a few counts of this clone. The chain combines TRBV7-2 with TRBJ2-1; 8 bases line up with TRBD2. J gave up 8 bases and V 5 bases, and 11 bases lay outside the gene matches. The germline gives CDR1 SGHTA, CDR2 FQGNSA. CDR3 length: 15 residues. The CDR3 is CASSRAGTRGYEQFF. CDR3 sequence (DNA): TGTGCCAGCAGCCGTGCCGGGACTAGAGGGTATGAGCAGTTCTTC.

The J gene is TRBJ1-2, the V gene TRBV9; 7 bases match TRBD1. CDR1 is SGDLS and CDR2 is YYNGEE in the germline V gene. With 3 bases clipped from V and 0 bases from J, the junction kept 2 bases outside the gene matches. The CDR3 has 14 amino acids. CDR3 protein: CASSEGQTNYGYTF. In DNA, the CDR3 is TGTGCCAGCAGCGAGGGACAGACTAACTATGGCTACACCTTC. The full variable domain, completed using reference TRBV9 and TRBJ1-2, is DSGVTQTPKHLITATGQRVTLRCSPRSGDLSVYWYQQSLDQGLQFLIQYYNGEERAKGNILERFSAQQFPDLHSELNLSSLELGDSALYFCASSEGQTNYGYTFGSGTRLTVV.

The chain couples TRBV7-9 to TRBJ2-3, with D possibly matching TRBD1 (5 bases). The CDR3 runs 15 residues. Germline values: CDR1 SEHNR, CDR2 FQNEAQ (reference sequence). Trimming pared 1 base from V and 0 bases from J, leaving 8 bases between. The CDR3 region has the DNA TGTGCCAGCAGCTTAGTAGGACATAGCACAGATACGCAGTATTTT. This translates into CASSLVGHSTDTQYF.

This clone was detected only once. The chain links TRBV7-3 to TRBJ2-5, with a weak D call TRBD2 (5 bases). Per the germline V gene, CDR1 is SGHTA and CDR2 is FQGTGA. With 5 bases removed from V and 0 bases from J, the gap between germline ends came to 7 bases. The CDR3 loop spans 13 amino acids. This CDR3 is CASSLDYQETQYF. The DNA for the CDR3 is TGTGCCAGCAGCCTGGACTACCAAGAGACCCAGTACTTC.

This sequence joins TRBV28 and TRBJ2-7; TRBD2 might be the D (7 bases). Trimming cost V 3 bases and J 2 bases, with 11 bases left between them. The CDR3 contains 14 residues. CDR1 and CDR2 from the germline V gene are MDHEN and SYDVKM. CDR3 DNA sequence: TGTGCCAGCAGTTTCGGGGGGCTCCCCTACGAGCAGTACTTC. Protein: CASSFGGLPYEQYF.

CDR3 region: CASSLTGGTQETQYF. The CDR3 DNA follows: TGCGCCAGCAGCTTGACGGGGGGTACCCAAGAGACCCAGTACTTC. The chain combines TRBV5-1 with TRBJ2-5, with 7 bases aligning to TRBD2. Germline assignment: CDR1 SGHRS and CDR2 YFSETQ. CDR3 length: 15 residues. After removal of 1 base from V and 1 base from J, the junction contained 4 bases not matched to a gene.

This chain uses TRBV29-1 with TRBJ1-2; the D is unclear. Deletions cut 1 base from V and 0 bases from J, with 9 bases between. This CDR3 has 14 amino acids. Looked up from germline, CDR1 is SQVTM and CDR2 is ANQGSEA. CDR3 nucleotide sequence: TGCAGCGTTGAAGGAACCACGGCTAACTATGGCTACACCTTC. The encoded protein is CSVEGTTANYGYTF. The full variable domain, rest sourced from reference TRBV29-1 and TRBJ1-2, is SAVISQKPSRDICQRGTSLTIQCQVDSQVTMMFWYRQQPGQSLTLIATANQGSEATYESGFVIDKFPISRPNLTFSTLTVSNMSPEDSSIYLCSVEGTTANYGYTFGSGTRLTVV.

In its sample, this clone was seen a few times. The chain is built from TRBV29-1 and TRBJ1-1; the match to TRBD1 covers 7 bases. CDR3 length equals 13 residues. V trimming: 5 bases; J trimming: 3 bases; junction bases outside the gene matches: 6. From germline, CDR1 is SQVTM and CDR2 ANQGSEA. The CDR3 bases are TGCAGCGTTCTAAGGGGGCAAGACACTGAAGCTTTCTTT. It is translated as CSVLRGQDTEAFF.

This clone was seen a handful of times. This chain uses TRBV7-9 with TRBJ2-5; D is ambiguous. Germline loops: CDR1 SEHNR, CDR2 FQNEAQ (reference sequence). This CDR3 is 11 amino acids long. V shed 5 bases and J shed 5 bases, with 6 bases lying between them. The CDR3 DNA is TGTGCCAGCAGCCCGCGGGAGACCCAGTACTTC. It codes for CASSPRETQYF.

This chain uses TRBV2 with TRBJ2-4; no definite D call. The CDR3 contains 15 residues. V lost 4 bases and J lost 0, with 10 bases in between. Germline values: CDR1 SNHLY, CDR2 FYNNEI. The CDR3 here is CASSATSLAKNIQYF. In nucleotides, the CDR3 is TGTGCCAGCAGTGCCACTTCTTTAGCCAAAAACATTCAGTACTTC.

In this sample, this clone turned up a few times. CDR3 amino acids: CSVRDSYNEQFF. The CDR3 DNA reads TGCAGCGTGAGGGACTCCTACAATGAGCAGTTCTTC. This rearrangement joins TRBV29-1 to TRBJ2-1, with a tentative D call TRBD2 (5 bases). This CDR3 is built from 12 residues. V lost 6 bases and J 0 bases, leaving 6 bases between the germline ends. The germline gives CDR1 SQVTM, CDR2 ANQGSEA.

The chain couples TRBV7-2 to TRBJ2-3; 14 bases are shared with TRBD2. This CDR3 has 16 amino acids. J was trimmed by 6 bases and V by 4 bases; bases with no gene match: 6. Germline V gives CDR1 SGHTA, CDR2 FQGNSA. This chain's CDR3 is CASSSRLAGGRDTQYF. In nucleotides, the CDR3 is TGTGCCAGCAGCTCCCGACTAGCGGGAGGGCGGGATACGCAGTATTTT. The complete variable domain, with remaining parts taken from reference TRBV7-2 and TRBJ2-3, reads GAGVSQSPSNKVTEKGKDVELRCDPISGHTALYWYRQSLGQGLEFLIYFQGNSAPDKSGLPSDRFSAERTGGSVSTLTIQRTQQEDSAVYLCASSSRLAGGRDTQYFGPGTRLTVL.

The chain couples TRBV7-9 to TRBJ2-7; D is uncertain. CDR1 is SEHNR, CDR2 FQNEAQ, per germline (reference sequence). This CDR3 has 14 residues. Deletions cut 5 bases from V and 0 bases from J, with 11 bases between. The DNA for the CDR3 is TGTGCCAGCAGCCTCCCCCGCGGCTCCTACGAGCAGTACTTC. Translating it yields CASSLPRGSYEQYF.

There are a few counts of this clone. The chain links TRBV4-3 to TRBJ2-5, with D tentatively TRBD2 (6 bases). Trimming removed 0 bases at V and 10 bases at J, with 18 bases between. The germline gives CDR1 LGHNA, CDR2 YSLEER. This CDR3 comprises 15 residues. CDR3 sequence: CASSQEDEYGRSQYF. DNA of the CDR3: TGCGCCAGCAGCCAAGAGGATGAGTACGGGAGAAGCCAGTACTTC.

The CDR3 DNA sequence: TGTGCCTGCCCAACTAGCGGGAGTTTGGATGAGCAGTTCTTC. It specifies CACPTSGSLDEQFF. This chain links TRBV2 with TRBJ2-1, with TRBD2 identical over 11 bases. The CDR3 sequence is 14 residues long. The germline V gene has CDR1 SNHLY and CDR2 FYNNEI. Unmatched junction bases numbered 11, after V lost 11 bases and J lost 8 bases.

The rearrangement uses TRBV20-1 and TRBJ2-1; no firm D call. The germline CDR1 and CDR2 sequences are DFQATT and SNEGSKA (reference sequence). The CDR3 has 11 residues. The ends were cut back, 6 bases at V and 8 bases at J, with 11 bases in the middle. Here the CDR3 reads CSATLGHEQFF. The CDR3 bases are TGCAGTGCCACGCTAGGTCATGAGCAGTTCTTC.

This clone turned up a few times. This chain uses TRBV4-3 with TRBJ2-7; tentative D call: TRBD2 (5 bases). Germline lookup yields CDR1 LGHNA and CDR2 YSLEER. The CDR3 contains 17 residues. Between the trimmed V and J ends, which lost 2 bases and 0 bases, there was a span of 17 bases. CDR3 residues: CASSQYNIPGSSYEQYF. The DNA for the CDR3 is TGCGCCAGCAGCCAATACAATATTCCGGGATCCTCCTACGAGCAGTACTTC.

The rearrangement links TRBV6-6 to TRBJ2-5; no definite D call. Germline CDR1 MNHNY, CDR2 SVGAGI (reference sequence). V gave up 0 bases and J gave up 4 bases, with 6 bases separating them. CDR3 size: 13 residues. The chain's CDR3 is CASSYSRSETQYF. CDR3 DNA sequence: TGTGCCAGCAGTTACTCAAGATCAGAGACCCAGTACTTC.

The chain links TRBV29-1 to TRBJ1-1; a possible D gene is TRBD1 (5 bases). In germline, CDR1 is SQVTM, CDR2 ANQGSEA. CDR3 length: 12 residues. V lost 5 bases and J 7 bases, leaving 14 bases between the germline ends. CDR3 in DNA: TGCAGCGTTATAATAGGGCAGGGTGAAGCTTTCTTT. It specifies CSVIIGQGEAFF.

This clone was seen more than once but under ten times. This chain links TRBV6-8 with TRBJ2-1; 7 nucleotides line up with TRBD1. CDR1 and CDR2 (germline): MNHGY, SAAAGT. This CDR3 spans 17 amino acids. The J segment lost 6 bases and the V segment lost 6 bases, leaving 17 bases of the junction unmatched. The chain's CDR3 is CASRILRDREGCNEQFF. The CDR3 coding sequence is TGTGCCAGCAGGATACTCCGAGACAGGGAAGGGTGCAATGAGCAGTTCTTC.

The rearrangement joins TRBV28 to TRBJ1-1; 10 bases agree with TRBD1. Germline assignment: CDR1 MDHEN and CDR2 SYDVKM. Unmatched junction bases numbered 7, after V lost 4 bases and J lost 14 bases. The CDR3 contains 12 residues. CDR3 bases: TGTGCCAGCAGTTGGACAGGGGGTTTTTCGTTCTTT. Its protein is CASSWTGGFSFF.

The chain has TRBV29-1 and TRBJ1-2, with D uncertain. CDR3 length: 12 residues. Trimming took off 4 bases at V and 6 bases at J, with 12 bases between the two ends. Germline-derived CDR1 and CDR2 are SQVTM and ANQGSEA. Here the CDR3 reads CSVGPEVHGYTF. The CDR3 DNA follows: TGCAGCGTTGGGCCGGAGGTACATGGCTACACCTTC.

This clone was seen only a few times. A junction end diverges from the germline sequence, so it may reflect a read error. The chain has TRBV4-3 and TRBJ1-5; the D is unclear. The V gene's germline CDR1 is LGHNA and CDR2 YSLEER. The CDR3 sequence is 15 residues long. In DNA form, the CDR3 reads TGCGCCAGCAGCCAAGATACTGTTAGCTATCAGCCCCAGCATTTT. The encoded protein is CASSQDTVSYQPQHF.